The next 28 T cell receptor beta chains were all read from a single sample in a study of OX40 agonist ivuxolimab in advanced cancers. The table came from immunoSEQ multiplex PCR; TCRdb's copy has only in-frame clones and leaves some out. Among some 70,000 clones, 86% were seen once, and the ten largest hold over 2.5%. The sequencing here drew on CD4+ or CD8+ T cells sorted from blood, taken in a trial of the OX40 agonist ivuxolimab. The receptors here all came from an adult with an advanced solid tumor such as melanoma, head and neck, liver or kidney cancer.

Concerning this clone: One junction end disagrees with the germline gene, perhaps due to a read error. V and J are TRBV11-2 and TRBJ1-5, with 10 bases matching TRBD1. Germline V lookup: CDR1 SGHAT, CDR2 FQNNGV. There are 16 residues in the CDR3. CDR3 amino acids: CASSLGTGASNQPQHF. The DNA of the CDR3 is TGTGCCAGCAGTTTAGGGACAGGGGCCTCCAATCAGCCCCAGCATTTT.

The rearrangement uses TRBV2 and TRBJ1-1; D is perhaps TRBD1 (5 bases). V lost 6 bases, J lost 0 bases, and 32 bases lay in between. The CDR3 is 21 residues long. Germline V gene sequence: CDR1 SNHLY, CDR2 FYNNEI. The CDR3 coding sequence is TGTGCCAGCAGAACCGCCAGGATACCGGGACCCCAAACATTTATGAACACTGAAGCTTTCTTT. This encodes CASRTARIPGPQTFMNTEAFF.

The V and J genes are TRBV14 and TRBJ1-2; 8 nucleotides match TRBD1. J was trimmed by 3 bases and V by 4 bases; bases with no gene match: 10. The CDR3 has 16 residues. Germline CDR1 reads SGHDN; CDR2 reads FVKESK. DNA for the CDR3: TGTGCCAGCAGCCGCCCGGACAGGGCAGATGACTATGGCTACACCTTC. Its translation: CASSRPDRADDYGYTF.

V usage is TRBV11-3 and J usage is TRBJ2-3, with D perhaps TRBD2 (7 bases). Germline CDR1 is SGHNT and CDR2 is YENEEA. Trimming took 4 bases from V and 1 from J, leaving 18 bases between them. The CDR3 is made up of 17 amino acids. The CDR3 spells CASSSRGGAGGTDTQYF. The CDR3 nucleotides are TGTGCCAGCAGCTCCCGAGGGGGGGCGGGGGGCACAGATACGCAGTATTTT.

The chain is built from TRBV11-2 and TRBJ2-5; D remains unclear. The CDR3 extends over 16 amino acids. CDR1 and CDR2 (germline): SGHAT, FQNNGV. The V gene lost 0 bases and the J gene lost 1 base, with 12 bases spanning the gap. Here the CDR3 DNA reads TGTGCCAGCAGCTTAGATCCTCCTCCCCTCCAAGAGACCCAGTACTTC. Encoded protein: CASSLDPPPLQETQYF.

This clone was detected a few times. The gene calls are TRBV5-8 and TRBJ2-7; possible D gene TRBD2, 6 bases. This CDR3 region has 13 residues. Trimming stripped 7 bases from V and 3 bases from J, with 14 bases between. Germline V CDR1 and CDR2: SGHTS, YDEGEE. Here the CDR3 DNA reads TGTGCCAGCCGGTCGGAGGGGAACTACGAGCAGTACTTC. This codes for CASRSEGNYEQYF.

CDR3 protein: CASQPIQGYYGYTF. The DNA for the CDR3 is TGTGCCAGCCAACCAATCCAGGGATACTATGGCTACACCTTC. The rearrangement links TRBV9 to TRBJ1-2; possible D gene TRBD1, 5 bases. CDR1 is SGDLS and CDR2 is YYNGEE in the germline V gene. The ends were cut back, 7 bases at V and 3 bases at J, with 16 bases in the middle. The CDR3 totals 14 residues. Drawing the rest from reference TRBV9 and TRBJ1-2, the complete variable domain is DSGVTQTPKHLITATGQRVTLRCSPRSGDLSVYWYQQSLDQGLQFLIQYYNGEERAKGNILERFSAQQFPDLHSELNLSSLELGDSALYFCASQPIQGYYGYTFGSGTRLTVV.

The J gene is TRBJ1-2, the V gene TRBV5-1; 8 bases align to TRBD1. CDR1 SGHRS and CDR2 YFSETQ come from the germline V gene. The V segment lost 4 bases and the J segment 7 bases; nucleotides outside the gene matches: 12. The CDR3 extends over 15 amino acids. The CDR3 protein is CASSRGTGRLSGYTF. CDR3 bases: TGCGCCAGCAGCCGAGGGACAGGCCGACTGAGTGGCTACACCTTC.

This chain links TRBV2 with TRBJ1-3, with a weak D call TRBD1 (6 bases). V was clipped by 6 bases and J by 10 bases, with 16 bases between them. There are 13 residues in the CDR3. Germline V gives CDR1 SNHLY, CDR2 FYNNEI. Here the CDR3 DNA reads TGTGCCAGCAGCGGAGGACAGTCGGGGACCATATATTTT. It yields the protein CASSGGQSGTIYF. The variable domain in full, completed from reference TRBV2 and TRBJ1-3, reads EPEVTQTPSHQVTQMGQEVILRCVPISNHLYFYWYRQILGQKVEFLVSFYNNEISEKSEIFDDQFSVERPDGSNFTLKIRSTKLEDSAMYFCASSGGQSGTIYFGEGSWLTVV.

This chain connects TRBV4-1 to TRBJ2-4, with D maybe TRBD1 (5 bases). V lost 1 base to trimming and J lost 3 bases, with 16 bases between them. The CDR3 is made up of 17 amino acids. Looked up from germline, CDR1 is MGHRA and CDR2 is YSYEKL. The chain's CDR3 is CASSQAQDTIGKNIQYF. The CDR3 coding sequence is TGCGCCAGCAGCCAAGCCCAGGACACAATCGGCAAAAACATTCAGTACTTC.

This clone has just one count. This rearrangement joins TRBV2 to TRBJ2-5, with 8 nucleotides matching TRBD1. The CDR3 runs 15 residues. Germline CDR1 and CDR2: SNHLY and FYNNEI. V shed 6 bases, J shed 1 base, and the junction held 7 bases outside the gene matches. CDR3 sequence: CASRDKTGAQETQYF. Written as DNA, the CDR3 is TGTGCCAGCAGGGATAAGACAGGGGCCCAAGAGACCCAGTACTTC.

J is TRBJ2-5 and V is TRBV7-6; D is possibly TRBD2 (6 bases). V dropped 3 bases and J dropped 2 bases, with 10 bases sitting between them. The CDR3 sequence is 14 residues long. Germline CDR1 is SGHVS and CDR2 is FNYEAQ. The CDR3 DNA follows: TGTGCCAGCAGCTTGGGACTCCGACAAGAGACCCAGTACTTC. Amino acid sequence: CASSLGLRQETQYF.

The chain recombines TRBV4-2 with TRBJ2-2; D ambiguous. Germline values: CDR1 LGHNA, CDR2 YNFKEQ. The CDR3 runs to 17 residues. V was cut by 0 bases and J by 4 bases, with 15 bases left in between. This CDR3 is CASSQEVDRTLTGELFF. The CDR3 DNA reads as TGTGCCAGCAGCCAAGAGGTAGATCGTACCCTCACCGGGGAGCTGTTTTTT.

The chain joins TRBV5-1 to TRBJ2-3; 9 bases align to TRBD1. The CDR3 has 17 residues. V lost 4 bases, J lost 3 bases, and 12 bases stayed unmatched. The germline V gene has CDR1 SGHRS and CDR2 YFSETQ. The DNA for the CDR3 is TGCGCCAGCAGCCTCTACAGGGGGCGCCCCCAGACAGATACGCAGTATTTT. Translating it yields CASSLYRGRPQTDTQYF.

This chain joins TRBV7-9 and TRBJ1-2; the D is unclear. V was cut by 4 bases and J by 6 bases, with 9 bases left in between. CDR1 SEHNR and CDR2 FQNEAQ come from the germline V gene (reference sequence). The CDR3 contains 12 residues. The CDR3 nucleotides read TGTGCCAGCAGCTGGTCGTCAAATGGCTACACCTTC. Translating it yields CASSWSSNGYTF. Full variable domain (rest looked up from reference TRBV7-9 and TRBJ1-2): DTGVSQNPRHKITKRGQNVTFRCDPISEHNRLYWYRQTLGQGPEFLTYFQNEAQLEKSRLLSDRFSAERPKGSFSTLEIQRTEQGDSAMYLCASSWSSNGYTFGSGTRLTVV.

The chain uses TRBV4-3 and TRBJ1-2; D is perhaps TRBD1 (6 bases). The CDR3 covers 14 residues. Germline assignment: CDR1 LGHNA and CDR2 YSLEER. Deletions cut 4 bases from V and 4 bases from J, with 13 bases between. This CDR3 is CASSRDGGSYGYTF. The CDR3 DNA follows: TGCGCCAGCAGCCGAGACGGGGGCAGCTATGGCTACACCTTC.

This sequence joins TRBV27 and TRBJ1-6, with D unresolved. Trimming cost V 7 bases and J 5 bases, with 15 bases left between them. The CDR3 length is 15 residues. CDR1 and CDR2 (germline): MNHEY, SMNVEV (reference sequence). CDR3 region: CASTADRRHNSPLHF. Here the CDR3 DNA reads TGTGCCAGCACCGCGGACCGGAGGCATAATTCACCCCTCCACTTT.

The genes are TRBV27 and TRBJ2-7; TRBD1 is a possible D gene (6 bases). V lost 8 bases and J 6 bases, leaving 14 bases between the germline ends. The germline V gene has CDR1 MNHEY and CDR2 SMNVEV (reference sequence). The CDR3 contains 12 residues. The CDR3 loop is CASPGGGGEQYF. The CDR3 DNA is TGTGCCAGCCCCGGTGGGGGCGGCGAGCAGTACTTC.

V and J are TRBV30 and TRBJ2-7, with a weak D call TRBD2 (6 bases). The CDR3 totals 13 residues. Per germline, CDR1 GTSNPN and CDR2 SVGIG (reference sequence). V lost 7 bases and J 0 bases, leaving 13 bases between the germline ends. Written as DNA, the CDR3 is TGTGCCTCCCTGGGGGGAGGCTCCTACGAGCAGTACTTC. It codes for CASLGGGSYEQYF.

The rearrangement joins TRBV15 to TRBJ2-7, with 9 bases aligning to TRBD2. In germline, CDR1 is LNHNV, CDR2 YYDKDF (reference sequence). The CDR3 length is 19 residues. J was trimmed by 6 bases and V by 5 bases; bases with no gene match: 23. CDR3 sequence reads: CATSPRRGSGGLPPGEQYF. The CDR3 region has the DNA TGTGCCACCAGCCCCCGACGGGGTAGCGGGGGTTTACCCCCGGGCGAGCAGTACTTC.

V gene TRBV9 combines with J gene TRBJ1-2, with D unclear. CDR1 and CDR2 (germline): SGDLS, YYNGEE. V was clipped by 0 bases and J by 7 bases, with 13 bases between them. CDR3 size: 14 residues. The CDR3 is CASSVEGGFGGYTF. The CDR3 nucleotides read TGTGCCAGCAGCGTAGAGGGAGGGTTTGGTGGCTACACCTTC.

This clone occurred once. The J gene is TRBJ2-5, the V gene TRBV7-9; perhaps TRBD1 as D (6 bases). The CDR3 has 13 residues. Per germline, CDR1 SEHNR and CDR2 FQNEAQ (reference sequence). Trimming left V 3 bases short and J 4 bases short, with 9 bases between. CDR3 loop: CASSFTGLETQYF. The CDR3 DNA follows: TGTGCCAGCAGCTTTACAGGGCTAGAGACCCAGTACTTC. The whole variable domain, filled in from reference TRBV7-9 and TRBJ2-5, reads DTGVSQNPRHKITKRGQNVTFRCDPISEHNRLYWYRQTLGQGPEFLTYFQNEAQLEKSRLLSDRFSAERPKGSFSTLEIQRTEQGDSAMYLCASSFTGLETQYFGPGTRLLVL.

The rearrangement joins TRBV15 to TRBJ2-7, with TRBD1 matching 7 bases. V trimming: 2 bases; J trimming: 0 bases; junction bases outside the gene matches: 7. This CDR3 has 16 residues. Germline V lookup: CDR1 LNHNV, CDR2 YYDKDF (reference sequence). CDR3 DNA sequence: TGTGCCACCAGCAGACAACAGGGGCTAAGCTCCTACGAGCAGTACTTC. Translation gives CATSRQQGLSSYEQYF.

The J gene is TRBJ1-5, the V gene TRBV5-1, with 8 nucleotides matching TRBD1. Germline assignment: CDR1 SGHRS and CDR2 YFSETQ. The CDR3 contains 14 residues. V shed 3 bases and J 5 bases; nucleotides not matched to a gene: 4. CDR3 bases: TGCGCCAGCAGCTATACAGGGGGAGATCAGCCCCAGCATTTT. Its translation is CASSYTGGDQPQHF.

The table lists this clone with a count of one. The chain is built from TRBV4-3 and TRBJ1-2, with D possibly matching TRBD1 (5 bases). Trimming pared 4 bases from V and 12 bases from J, leaving 18 bases between. The germline V gene has CDR1 LGHNA and CDR2 YSLEER. The CDR3 totals 13 residues. The CDR3 region has the DNA TGCGCCAGCAGCCCTCTTGAAGTGCAGGGTGACACCTTC. Amino acid sequence: CASSPLEVQGDTF.

This clone was found once. The chain joins TRBV5-1 to TRBJ2-3; 7 positions agree with TRBD2. Germline values: CDR1 SGHRS, CDR2 YFSETQ. V was pared by 2 bases and J by 2 bases, with 8 bases of the junction left unmatched. The CDR3 totals 16 residues. CDR3 amino acids: CASSLTSEGITDTQYF. As DNA, the CDR3 is TGCGCCAGCAGCTTAACTAGCGAGGGCATCACAGATACGCAGTATTTT.

The chain has TRBV7-9 and TRBJ2-2, with D possibly being TRBD1 (6 bases). Germline assignment: CDR1 SEHNR and CDR2 FQNEAQ (reference sequence). V lost 5 bases to trimming and J lost 4 bases, with 17 bases between them. The CDR3 contains 16 residues. The CDR3 loop is CASSPTGTMVTGELFF. In DNA form, the CDR3 reads TGTGCCAGCAGCCCGACCGGGACAATGGTCACCGGGGAGCTGTTTTTT.

The CDR3 is CASSEGAAGAYGYTF. The CDR3 region has the DNA TGTGCCAGCAGTGAAGGAGCAGCGGGTGCCTATGGCTACACCTTC. V gene TRBV2 combines with J gene TRBJ1-2, with D unresolved. Germline assignment: CDR1 SNHLY and CDR2 FYNNEI. The CDR3 has 15 amino acids. The ends were cut back, 1 base at V and 4 bases at J, with 13 bases in the middle.